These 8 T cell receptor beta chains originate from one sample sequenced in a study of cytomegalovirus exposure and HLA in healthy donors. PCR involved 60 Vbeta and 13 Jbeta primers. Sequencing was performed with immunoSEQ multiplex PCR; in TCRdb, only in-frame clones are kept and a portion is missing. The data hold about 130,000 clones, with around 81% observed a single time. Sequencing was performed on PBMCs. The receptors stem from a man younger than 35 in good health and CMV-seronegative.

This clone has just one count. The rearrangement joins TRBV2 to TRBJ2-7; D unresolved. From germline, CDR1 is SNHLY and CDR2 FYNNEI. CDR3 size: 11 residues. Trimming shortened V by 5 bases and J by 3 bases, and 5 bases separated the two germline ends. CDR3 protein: CASSPVYEQYF. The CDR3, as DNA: TGTGCCAGCAGTCCTGTCTACGAGCAGTACTTC.

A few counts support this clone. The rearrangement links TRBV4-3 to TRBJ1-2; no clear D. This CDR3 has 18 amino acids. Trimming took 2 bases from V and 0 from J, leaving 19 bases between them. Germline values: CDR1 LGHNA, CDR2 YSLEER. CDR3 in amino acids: CASSQSIGVQRPNYGYTF. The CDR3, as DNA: TGCGCCAGCAGCCAATCTATTGGAGTGCAACGACCTAACTATGGCTACACCTTC.

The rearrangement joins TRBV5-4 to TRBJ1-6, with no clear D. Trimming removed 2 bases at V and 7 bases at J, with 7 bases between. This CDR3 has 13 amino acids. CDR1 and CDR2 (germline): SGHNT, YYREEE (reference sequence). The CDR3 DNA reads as TGTGCCAGCAGCTTCGGAGGGAATTCACCCCTCCACTTT. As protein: CASSFGGNSPLHF. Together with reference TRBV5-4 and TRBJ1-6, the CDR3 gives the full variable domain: ETGVTQSPTHLIKTRGQQVTLRCSSQSGHNTVSWYQQALGQGPQFIFQYYREEENGRGNFPPRFSGLQFPNYSSELNVNALELDDSALYLCASSFGGNSPLHFGNGTRLTVT.

This CDR3 is CASSSGTGDYEQYF. The CDR3 bases are TGCGCCAGCAGCTCCGGGACAGGAGACTACGAGCAGTACTTC. The gene calls are TRBV5-1 and TRBJ2-7, with 8 bases lining up with TRBD1. CDR1 and CDR2 (germline): SGHRS, YFSETQ. The CDR3 sequence is 14 residues long. Trimming took 3 bases from V and 3 from J; bases not matched to a gene: 5.

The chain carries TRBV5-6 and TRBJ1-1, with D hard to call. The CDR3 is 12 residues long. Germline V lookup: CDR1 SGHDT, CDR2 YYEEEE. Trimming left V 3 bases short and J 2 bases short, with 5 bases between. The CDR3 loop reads CASSSPNTEAFF. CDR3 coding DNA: TGTGCCAGCAGCTCCCCTAACACTGAAGCTTTCTTT.

The CDR3 DNA reads as TGTGCCAGCAGTCCTTTTCGACGACGACAGGAGGCATCTTATGGCTACACCTTC. This codes for CASSPFRRRQEASYGYTF. The J gene is TRBJ1-2, the V gene TRBV28, with a weak D call TRBD1 (6 bases). Trimming removed 5 bases at V and 5 bases at J, with 27 bases between. The CDR3 consists of 18 residues. Germline loops: CDR1 MDHEN, CDR2 SYDVKM.

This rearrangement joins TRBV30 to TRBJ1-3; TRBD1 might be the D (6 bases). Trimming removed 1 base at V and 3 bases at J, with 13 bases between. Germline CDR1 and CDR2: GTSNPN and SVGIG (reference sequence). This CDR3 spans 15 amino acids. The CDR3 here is CAWSGGQTGGNTIYF. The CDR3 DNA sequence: TGTGCCTGGAGTGGGGGACAAACGGGTGGAAACACCATATATTTT. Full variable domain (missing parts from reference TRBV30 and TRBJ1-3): SQTIHQWPATLVQPVGSPLSLECTVEGTSNPNLYWYRQAAGRGLQLLFYSVGIGQISSEVPQNLSASRPQDRQFILSSKKLLLSDSGFYLCAWSGGQTGGNTIYFGEGSWLTVV.

The CDR3 DNA reads as TGTGCCAGCAGCTTAAAAGGGGCTGGGATTGAGCTGTTTTTT. Encoded protein: CASSLKGAGIELFF. The chain carries TRBV7-9 and TRBJ2-2, with D perhaps TRBD1 (5 bases). V was cut by 2 bases and J by 11 bases, with 15 bases left in between. The CDR3 covers 14 residues. CDR1 is SEHNR, CDR2 FQNEAQ, per germline (reference sequence). Based on the CDR3 plus reference TRBV7-9 and TRBJ2-2, the full variable domain is DTGVSQNPRHKITKRGQNVTFRCDPISEHNRLYWYRQTLGQGPEFLTYFQNEAQLEKSRLLSDRFSAERPKGSFSTLEIQRTEQGDSAMYLCASSLKGAGIELFFGEGSRLTVL.